What follows is one T cell receptor (beta chain) and its context. No cognate antigen has been identified for it. No much larger clone exists at a distance of one base, and base qualities are not known. This record belongs to a study of T cell responses to AZD1222 COVID-19 vaccine (dated by TCRdb to 2020 to 2022). Background on the whole study: A total of 233 trial participants underwent TCR sequencing, of whom about 200 had received two doses of AZD1222 and around 25 had received two doses of the MenACWY control vaccine. Trial participants were enrolled by age into subgroups of 18-55, 56-69 and 70-plus years, and about 150, 27 and 61 TCR-sequenced participants, respectively, were included in these subgroups. Points the paper makes about the study in general: Participants were mostly white British and included more females than males, and it was suggested by the authors that clonal diversity may have been underestimated. The 56-69-year group was small, and its depth increase did not reach significance, likely because of low power. Reportedly, almost half of the unique spike-specific TCRs recognized epitopes lying outside the regions that are mutated in the B.1.351 and B.1.1.7 variants. After two AZD1222 doses, spike-specific TCR breadth and depth were significantly higher than at day 0 and than in MenACWY recipients. Conclusions about previously exposed vaccinees are limited because only a handful of AZD1222 recipients were SARS-CoV-2 seropositive at baseline. The whole spike protein was spanned by vaccine-associated CD4 TCRs, and dominant responses were seen in regions 160-218 and 743-854. No day 14 peak-response samples were available, so repertoires were characterized only after the peak T cell response.

This specimen's time point label, per the study, means: sample from adult after SARS-CoV-2 infection, after symptom onset. A couple of convalescent COVID-19 patients, sampled after symptom onset from adults with prior SARS-CoV-2 infection, were also TCR-sequenced for comparison. The CDR3 regions of human TCRbeta chains were subjected to immunosequencing. Turning to the authors' computational methods: TCRs in the repertoires were compared against a reference library of SARS-CoV-2-specific TCRs that had been generated with the MIRA antigen-specificity platform. Breadth was defined as the fraction of unique TCRs that were SARS-CoV-2-associated, and depth was defined as the fraction of total T cells that were SARS-CoV-2-associated. Using the MIRA data, each spike-specific TCR was assigned both to the spike region to which the TCR was reactive and to a CD4 or CD8 class. Log10-transformed breadth and depth values were compared by one-way ANOVA with Sidak's multiple comparisons tests. The immuneACCESS repertoire file appears here via TCRdb, limited to in-frame rearrangements. These files lack a portion of the clones; in checked studies, under half of the deficit traces to unresolved V genes, and the cause of the others is not known. That table furnishes V, J and clone size, whereas the DNA furnished D and trimming. Present in this sample are about 140,000 clones, about 92% of which were seen just once. Together, the top ten hold roughly an eighth of the sample.

The sequencing here drew on peripheral blood, taken after recovery from COVID-19. The receptor was derived from an adult who had recovered from COVID-19.

The DNA sequence is TGTGCCAGCAGACTACTCGGACAGGGGGACACCGGGGAGCTGTTTTTT. Translation gives CASRLLGQGDTGELFF. The chain uses TRBV7-9 and TRBJ2-2; 10 central nucleotides agree with TRBD1. From the cysteine up to the phenylalanine, the CDR3 has a length of 16 residues. Solely the CDR3 DNA is kept, with 48 bases framed from the first base. Reading the germline V gene (reference sequence) gives CDR1 SEHNR and CDR2 FQNEAQ. Here V drops 6 bases and J drops 3 bases, and the junction holds 7 bases not matched to any gene.